The entry that follows covers one T cell receptor (beta chain) sequence. This entry comes from a study of blood T cell repertoires in COVID-19. Study in general: Sites in the United States, Italy and Spain provided acute and convalescent COVID-19 samples. From T cells, B-cell-depleted T cells, or PBMCs came the material, which was cDNA or gDNA.

How the authors handled the data: Nucleated cell number was recorded as an estimate derived from reference gene primer amplification. The data were produced by immunoSEQ multiplex PCR, yet TCRdb's version contains in-frame clones alone and is incomplete. V and J calls and clone size are copied from that table; D and trimming were computed from the DNA. The sample contains 200,000 to 300,000 clones, more than 80% of which appear only once. The clonotype was recovered from a woman in her 40s with acute or convalescent COVID-19. The sample taken for sequencing was peripheral blood.

The CDR3 coding sequence is TGTGCCAGCAGCGTATACTCCCCGGGACTCCAGCTGTTTTTT. Translating gives CASSVYSPGLQLFF. The chain uses TRBV9 and TRBJ2-2; a weak D match, TRBD2 (6 bases). The V end lost 1 base, the J end lost 12 bases, and 16 bases lay between the germline ends. This CDR3 contains 14 residues. Germline V gene lookup returns CDR1 SGDLS and CDR2 YYNGEE.